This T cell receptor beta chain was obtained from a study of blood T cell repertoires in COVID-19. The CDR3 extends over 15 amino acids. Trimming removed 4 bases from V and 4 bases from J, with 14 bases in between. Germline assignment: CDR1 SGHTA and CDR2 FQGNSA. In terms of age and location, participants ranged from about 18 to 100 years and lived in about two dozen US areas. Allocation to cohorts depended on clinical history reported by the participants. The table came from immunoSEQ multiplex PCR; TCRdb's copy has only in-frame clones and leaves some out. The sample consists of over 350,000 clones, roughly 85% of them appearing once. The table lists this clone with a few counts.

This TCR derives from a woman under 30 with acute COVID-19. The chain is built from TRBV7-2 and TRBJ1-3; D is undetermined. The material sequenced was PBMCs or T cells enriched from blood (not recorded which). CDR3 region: CASSYTAAQGNTIYF. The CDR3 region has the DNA TGTGCCAGCAGCTATACAGCCGCTCAAGGAAACACCATATATTTT.